This is a list of T cell receptor beta chains from one sample in a study of T cell clones after liver transplantation. Sequenced by immunoSEQ multiplex PCR; TCRdb stores in-frame clones only, minus some. The data hold around 70,000 clones, with around 93% observed a single time. This specimen consisted of CD4+ T cells from blood, obtained about 26 months after liver transplant. Receptor source: a human patient who received a liver transplant. Some of the T cells might come from the graft donor. The CDR3 runs from the conserved cysteine through the conserved F or W. Each record gives: D gene, J gene, V gene, clone size, CDR3 protein, CDR3 DNA. D genes are given only for firm matches. The size entry is marked missing in some rows and otherwise reads once, few, many or a size class.

.,TRBJ2-2,TRBV5-1,few,CASSLGFGGAGELFF,TGCGCCAGCAGCTTGGGTTTTGGAGGGGCCGGGGAGCTGTTTTTT
.,TRBJ2-7,TRBV19,.,CASSPRIGLASVRSSYEQYF,TGTGCCAGTAGTCCCCGGATTGGATTGGCTTCGGTCCGAAGCTCCTACGAGCAGTACTTC
TRBD2,TRBJ2-2,TRBV2,.,CASSPTSGRVITGELFF,TGTGCCAGCAGCCCGACTAGCGGGAGGGTGATCACCGGGGAGCTGTTTTTT
.,TRBJ2-3,TRBV11-2,.,CASSLDLTDTQYF,TGTGCCAGCAGCTTAGACCTCACAGATACGCAGTATTTT
.,TRBJ2-7,TRBV11-2,.,CASSLAIPRAGYMWEQYF,TGTGCCAGCAGCTTAGCCATCCCCCGGGCGGGATATATGTGGGAGCAGTACTTC
.,TRBJ1-4,TRBV5-1,.,CASSLSGTPNEKLFF,TGCGCCAGCAGCCTATCCGGGACACCGAATGAAAAACTGTTTTTT
.,TRBJ2-5,TRBV5-1,.,CASSLVQGGETQYF,TGCGCCAGCAGCTTGGTCCAGGGTGGTGAGACCCAGTACTTC
.,TRBJ2-5,TRBV7-3,.,CASSLSGRETQYF,TGTGCCAGCTCTTTATCGGGCCGGGAGACCCAGTACTTC
.,TRBJ2-6,TRBV7-4,.,CASSVWPSSQSRANVLTF,TGTGCCAGCAGCGTATGGCCCAGCTCACAAAGTCGGGCCAACGTCCTGACTTTC
TRBD2,TRBJ2-5,TRBV7-2,.,CARVKRERDPQRKGETQYF,TGTGCCAGGGTAAAGCGGGAGAGGGACCCCCAACGGAAGGGGGAGACCCAGTACTTC
.,TRBJ2-1,TRBV19,.,CASSIETQEEQFF,TGTGCCAGTAGTATAGAGACCCAGGAGGAGCAGTTCTTC
.,TRBJ2-7,TRBV6-5,few,CASSLGPLSSYEQYF,TGTGCCAGCAGTTTAGGACCTTTGAGCTCCTACGAGCAGTACTTC
.,TRBJ2-2,TRBV7-2,.,CASSPRGVRGATGELFF,TGTGCCAGCAGCCCGAGAGGTGTTAGGGGGGCCACCGGGGAGCTGTTTTTT
.,TRBJ2-2,TRBV6-5,.,CASGQVNTGELFF,TGTGCCAGCGGGCAGGTTAACACCGGGGAGCTGTTTTTT
.,TRBJ2-7,TRBV5-6,.,CASSFWGSRNEQYF,TGTGCCAGCAGCTTCTGGGGGAGTAGGAACGAGCAGTACTTC
.,TRBJ2-2,TRBV15,.,CATSRLASNTGELFF,TGTGCCACCAGCAGACTAGCCTCGAACACCGGGGAGCTGTTTTTT
.,TRBJ1-1,TRBV2,.,CASRNTEAFF,TGTGCCAGCAGGAATACTGAAGCTTTCTTT
TRBD2,TRBJ2-1,TRBV27,.,CASTHSGRDNEQFF,TGTGCCAGCACCCACAGCGGGAGGGACAATGAGCAGTTCTTC
.,TRBJ1-3,TRBV20-1,.,CSARGGATIYF,TGCAGTGCTAGAGGGGGGGCCACCATATATTTT
.,TRBJ1-5,TRBV21-1,.,CASSKGAGRVKSGNQPQHF,TGTGCCAGCAGCAAAGGGGCAGGGAGGGTAAAGTCGGGCAATCAGCCCCAGCATTTT
.,TRBJ2-1,TRBV7-2,.,CASSLQVRNEQFF,TGTGCCAGCAGCTTACAGGTAAGGAATGAGCAGTTCTTC
.,TRBJ2-3,TRBV5-1,once,CASSHPGTDTQYF,TGCGCCAGCAGCCACCCGGGGACAGATACGCAGTATTTT
.,TRBJ2-5,TRBV18,.,CASSPDRGQGTQYF,TGTGCCAGCTCCCCTGATAGGGGTCAGGGGACCCAGTACTTC
TRBD2,TRBJ2-1,TRBV2,.,CASSERAGGTYNEQFF,TGTGCCAGCAGTGAACGAGCGGGAGGGACCTACAATGAGCAGTTCTTC
.,TRBJ2-5,TRBV28,.,CASSSRGPQETQYF,TGTGCCAGCAGTTCGAGGGGCCCCCAAGAGACCCAGTACTTC
TRBD1,TRBJ2-1,TRBV29-1,.,CSVGDREARNEQFF,TGCAGCGTCGGGGACAGAGAAGCGAGAAATGAGCAGTTCTTC
.,TRBJ2-1,TRBV2,.,CAITGDTGTQWEQFF,TGTGCCATAACTGGCGACACCGGAACACAATGGGAGCAGTTCTTC
.,TRBJ2-2,TRBV9,.,CASSGLDKNTGELFF,TGTGCCAGCAGCGGACTAGACAAGAACACCGGGGAGCTGTTTTTT
TRBD1,TRBJ2-1,TRBV28,once,CASSPQGAPNNEQFF,TGTGCCAGCAGCCCACAGGGGGCCCCAAACAATGAGCAGTTCTTC